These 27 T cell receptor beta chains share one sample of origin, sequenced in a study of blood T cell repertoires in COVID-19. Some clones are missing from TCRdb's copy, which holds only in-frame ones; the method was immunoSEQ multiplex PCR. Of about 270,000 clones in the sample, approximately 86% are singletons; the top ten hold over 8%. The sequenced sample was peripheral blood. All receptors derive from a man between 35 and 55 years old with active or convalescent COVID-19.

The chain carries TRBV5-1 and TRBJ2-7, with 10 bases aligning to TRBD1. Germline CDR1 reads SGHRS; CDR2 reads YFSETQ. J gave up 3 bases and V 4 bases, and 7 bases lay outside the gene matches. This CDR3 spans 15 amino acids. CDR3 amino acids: CASSHPGQGIYEQYF. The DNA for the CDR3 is TGCGCCAGCAGCCACCCGGGACAGGGGATCTACGAGCAGTACTTC.

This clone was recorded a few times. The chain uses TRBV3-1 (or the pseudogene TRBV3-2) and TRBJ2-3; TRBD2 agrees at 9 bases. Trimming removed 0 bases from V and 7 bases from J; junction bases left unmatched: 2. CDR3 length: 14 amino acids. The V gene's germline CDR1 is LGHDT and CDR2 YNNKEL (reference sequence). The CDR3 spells CASSQELAGHTQYF. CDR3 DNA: TGTGCCAGCAGCCAAGAACTAGCGGGTCATACGCAGTATTTT.

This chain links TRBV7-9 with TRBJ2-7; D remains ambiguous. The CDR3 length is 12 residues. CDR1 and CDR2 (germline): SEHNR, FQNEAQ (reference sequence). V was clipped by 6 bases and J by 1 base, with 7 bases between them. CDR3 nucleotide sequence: TGTGCCAGCAGAGACACTTCCTACGAGCAGTACTTC. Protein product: CASRDTSYEQYF.

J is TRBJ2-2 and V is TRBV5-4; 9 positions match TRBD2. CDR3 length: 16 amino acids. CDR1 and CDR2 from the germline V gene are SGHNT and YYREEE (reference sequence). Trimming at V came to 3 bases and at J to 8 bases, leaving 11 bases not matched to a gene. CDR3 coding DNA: TGTGCCAGCAGCTCGAATATGGCTAGCGGGATTGGGGAGCTGTTTTTT. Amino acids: CASSSNMASGIGELFF.

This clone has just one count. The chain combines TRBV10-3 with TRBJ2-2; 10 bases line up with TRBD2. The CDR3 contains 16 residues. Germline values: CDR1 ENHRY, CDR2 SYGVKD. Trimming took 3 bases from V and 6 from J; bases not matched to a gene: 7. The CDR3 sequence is CAISDSTAGGSGELFF. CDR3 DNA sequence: TGTGCCATCAGTGACTCGACAGCGGGAGGGTCCGGGGAGCTGTTTTTT.

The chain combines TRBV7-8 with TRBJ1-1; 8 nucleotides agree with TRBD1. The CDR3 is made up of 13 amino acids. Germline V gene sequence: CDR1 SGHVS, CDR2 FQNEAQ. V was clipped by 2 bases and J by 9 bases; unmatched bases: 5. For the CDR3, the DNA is TGTGCCAGCAGCTTATCCGACAGGGGTAAAGCTTTCTTT. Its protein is CASSLSDRGKAFF.

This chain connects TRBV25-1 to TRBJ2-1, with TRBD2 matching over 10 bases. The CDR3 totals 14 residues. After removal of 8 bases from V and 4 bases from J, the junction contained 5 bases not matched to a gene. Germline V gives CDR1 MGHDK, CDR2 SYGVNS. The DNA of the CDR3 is TGTGCCAGCGCCGGGACTAGCGTTTACAATGAGCAGTTCTTC. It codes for CASAGTSVYNEQFF.

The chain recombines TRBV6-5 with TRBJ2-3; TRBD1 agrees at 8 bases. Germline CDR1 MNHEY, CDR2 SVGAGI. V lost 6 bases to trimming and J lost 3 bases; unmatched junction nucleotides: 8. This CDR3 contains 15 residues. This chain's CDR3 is CASRFDRGKTDTQYF. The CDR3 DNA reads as TGTGCCAGCAGATTCGACAGGGGTAAAACAGATACGCAGTATTTT.

CDR3 amino acids: CASSLAPSGTGELFF. CDR3 nucleotides: TGTGCCAGCAGCTTAGCGCCTAGCGGGACCGGGGAGCTGTTTTTT. The chain employs TRBV7-6 and TRBJ2-2; 8 bases line up with TRBD2. The V gene end was trimmed by 0 bases and the J gene end by 5 bases; junction bases not matched to a gene: 2. The CDR3 contains 15 residues. Germline assignment: CDR1 SGHVS and CDR2 FNYEAQ.

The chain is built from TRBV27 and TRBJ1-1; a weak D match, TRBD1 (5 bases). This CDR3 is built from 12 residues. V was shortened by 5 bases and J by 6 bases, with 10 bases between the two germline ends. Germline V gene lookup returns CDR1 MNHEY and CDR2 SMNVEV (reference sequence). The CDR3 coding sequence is TGTGCCAGCAGTCCCGGGGGGGCTGAAGCTTTCTTT. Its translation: CASSPGGAEAFF.

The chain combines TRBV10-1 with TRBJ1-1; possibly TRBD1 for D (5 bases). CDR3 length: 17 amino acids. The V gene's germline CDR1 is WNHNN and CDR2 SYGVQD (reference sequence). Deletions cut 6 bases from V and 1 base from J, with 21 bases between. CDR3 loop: CASSGGVMGGTNTEAFF. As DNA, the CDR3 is TGCGCCAGCAGCGGTGGGGTGATGGGGGGGACGAACACTGAAGCTTTCTTT.

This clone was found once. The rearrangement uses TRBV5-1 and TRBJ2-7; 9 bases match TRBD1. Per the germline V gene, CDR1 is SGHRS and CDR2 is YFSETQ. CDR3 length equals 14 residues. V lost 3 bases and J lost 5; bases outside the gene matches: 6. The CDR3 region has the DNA TGCGCCAGCAGCTCAACCCGGGACAGGGACGAGCAGTACTTC. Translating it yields CASSSTRDRDEQYF.

In nucleotides, the CDR3 is TGTGCCAGCAGCCTCGACAGGGGGCGCGCTGCTTTCTTT. Its translation is CASSLDRGRAAFF. V usage is TRBV7-3 and J usage is TRBJ1-1; TRBD1 agrees at 10 bases. CDR3 length equals 13 residues. In germline, CDR1 is SGHTA, CDR2 FQGTGA. Trimming cost V 5 bases and J 11 bases; bases outside gene matches: 8.

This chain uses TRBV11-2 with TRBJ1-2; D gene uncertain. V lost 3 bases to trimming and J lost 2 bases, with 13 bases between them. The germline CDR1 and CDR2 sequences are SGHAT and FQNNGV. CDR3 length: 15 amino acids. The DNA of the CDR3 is TGTGCCAGCAGCTTTAATATTGTTGAGAACTATGGCTACACCTTC. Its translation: CASSFNIVENYGYTF.

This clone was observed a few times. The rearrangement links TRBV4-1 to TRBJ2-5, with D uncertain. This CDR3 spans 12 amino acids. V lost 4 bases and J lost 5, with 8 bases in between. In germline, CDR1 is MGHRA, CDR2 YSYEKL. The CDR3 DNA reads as TGCGCCAGCAGCCGAACGAGGGAGACCCAGTACTTC. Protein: CASSRTRETQYF.

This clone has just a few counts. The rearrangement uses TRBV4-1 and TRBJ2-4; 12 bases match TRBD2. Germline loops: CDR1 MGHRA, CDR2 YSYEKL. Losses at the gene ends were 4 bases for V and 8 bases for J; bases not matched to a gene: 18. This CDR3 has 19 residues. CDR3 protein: CASSPQSSGGGLARDIQYF. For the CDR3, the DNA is TGCGCCAGCAGCCCGCAGTCTAGCGGGGGGGGACTGGCGAGGGACATTCAGTACTTC.

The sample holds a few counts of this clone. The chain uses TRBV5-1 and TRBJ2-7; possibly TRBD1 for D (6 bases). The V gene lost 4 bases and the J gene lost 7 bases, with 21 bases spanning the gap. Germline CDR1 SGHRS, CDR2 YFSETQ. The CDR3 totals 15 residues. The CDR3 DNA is TGCGCCAGCAGCGTCCGGGGACACGGGTCGGGGGAGCAGTACTTC. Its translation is CASSVRGHGSGEQYF.

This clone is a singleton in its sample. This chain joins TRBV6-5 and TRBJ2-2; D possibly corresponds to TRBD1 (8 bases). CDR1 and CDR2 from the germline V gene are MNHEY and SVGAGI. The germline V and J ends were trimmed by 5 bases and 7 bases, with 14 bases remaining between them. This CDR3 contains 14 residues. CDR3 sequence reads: CASSQQGGIGELFF. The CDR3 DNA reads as TGTGCCAGCAGTCAACAGGGGGGGATCGGGGAGCTGTTTTTT.

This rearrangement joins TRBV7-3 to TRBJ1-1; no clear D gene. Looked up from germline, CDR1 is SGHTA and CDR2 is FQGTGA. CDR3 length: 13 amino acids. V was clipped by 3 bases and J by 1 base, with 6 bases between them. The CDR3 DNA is TGTGCCAGCAGCTTTGAGTGGAACACTGAAGCTTTCTTT. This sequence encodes CASSFEWNTEAFF.

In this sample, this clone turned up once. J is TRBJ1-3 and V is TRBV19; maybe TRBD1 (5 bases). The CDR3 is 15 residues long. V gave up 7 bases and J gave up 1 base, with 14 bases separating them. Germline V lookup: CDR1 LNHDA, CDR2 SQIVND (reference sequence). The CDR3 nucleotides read TGTGCCAGTAAATCCGGGGGGTTATCTGGAAACACCATATATTTT. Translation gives CASKSGGLSGNTIYF.

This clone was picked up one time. The CDR3 region has the DNA TGTGCCAGCAGCTTAGGGACTAGCGGCCAAGAGACCCAGTACTTC. This encodes CASSLGTSGQETQYF. The gene calls are TRBV11-2 and TRBJ2-5; the match to TRBD2 covers 10 bases. The CDR3 consists of 15 residues. Germline values: CDR1 SGHAT, CDR2 FQNNGV. J was trimmed by 1 base and V by 1 base; bases with no gene match: 0.

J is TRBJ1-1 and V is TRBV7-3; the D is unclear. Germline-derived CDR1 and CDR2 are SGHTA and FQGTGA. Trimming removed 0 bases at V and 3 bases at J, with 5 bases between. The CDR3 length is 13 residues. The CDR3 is CASSLTGDTEAFF. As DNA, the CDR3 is TGTGCCAGCAGCTTAACAGGAGACACTGAAGCTTTCTTT.

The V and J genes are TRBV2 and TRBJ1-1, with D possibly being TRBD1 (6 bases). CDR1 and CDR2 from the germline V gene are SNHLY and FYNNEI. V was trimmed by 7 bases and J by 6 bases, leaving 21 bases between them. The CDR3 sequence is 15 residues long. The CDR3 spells CASTGGLFQGAEAFF. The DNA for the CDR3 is TGTGCCAGCACGGGGGGCCTATTCCAGGGCGCTGAAGCTTTCTTT.

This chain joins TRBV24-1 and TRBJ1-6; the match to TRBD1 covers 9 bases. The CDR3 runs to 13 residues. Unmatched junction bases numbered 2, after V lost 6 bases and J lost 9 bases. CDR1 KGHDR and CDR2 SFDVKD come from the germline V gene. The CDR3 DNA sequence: TGTGCCACCAGTCCGGGACAGGGTTCACCCCTCCACTTT. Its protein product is CATSPGQGSPLHF.

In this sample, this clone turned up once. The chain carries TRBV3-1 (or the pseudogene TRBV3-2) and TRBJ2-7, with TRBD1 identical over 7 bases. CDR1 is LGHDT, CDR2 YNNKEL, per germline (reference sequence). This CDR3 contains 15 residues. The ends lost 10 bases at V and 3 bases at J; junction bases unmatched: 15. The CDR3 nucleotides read TGTGCCAACCCCCAGCTACGGGACAGAAACTACGAGCAGTACTTC. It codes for CANPQLRDRNYEQYF.

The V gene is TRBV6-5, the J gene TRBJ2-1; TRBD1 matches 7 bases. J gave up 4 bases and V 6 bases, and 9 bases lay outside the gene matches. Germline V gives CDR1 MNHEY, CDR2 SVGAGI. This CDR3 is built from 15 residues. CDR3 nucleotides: TGTGCCAGCAGGACCGGGACAGACCCTTACAATGAGCAGTTCTTC. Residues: CASRTGTDPYNEQFF.

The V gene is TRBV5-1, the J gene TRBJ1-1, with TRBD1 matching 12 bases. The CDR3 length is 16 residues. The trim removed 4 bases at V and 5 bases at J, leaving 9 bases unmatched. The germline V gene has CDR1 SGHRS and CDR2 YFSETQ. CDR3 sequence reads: CASSAGTGGAGTEAFF. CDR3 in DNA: TGCGCCAGCAGCGCCGGGACAGGGGGCGCGGGGACTGAAGCTTTCTTT.